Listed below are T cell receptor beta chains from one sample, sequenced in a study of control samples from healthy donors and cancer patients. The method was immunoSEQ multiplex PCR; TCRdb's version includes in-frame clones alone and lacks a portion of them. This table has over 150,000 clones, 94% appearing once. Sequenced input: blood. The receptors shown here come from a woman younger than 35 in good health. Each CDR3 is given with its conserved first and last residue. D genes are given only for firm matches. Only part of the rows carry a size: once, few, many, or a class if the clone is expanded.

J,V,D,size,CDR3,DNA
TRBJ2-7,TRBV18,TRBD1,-,CASSPPGGQGTREQYF,TGTGCCAGCTCACCCCCAGGGGGACAGGGGACGCGGGAGCAGTACTTC
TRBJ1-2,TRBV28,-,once,CASSFGVYGYTF,TGTGCCAGCAGTTTCGGCGTCTATGGCTACACCTTC
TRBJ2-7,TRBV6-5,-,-,CASSRDPAYEQYF,TGTGCCAGCAGTCGGGACCCAGCCTACGAGCAGTACTTC
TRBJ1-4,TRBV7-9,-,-,CASSAQGFPNEKLFF,TGTGCCAGCAGCGCGCAGGGGTTTCCTAATGAAAAACTGTTTTTT
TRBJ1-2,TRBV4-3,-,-,CASSQDQGWGNYGYTF,TGCGCCAGCAGCCAAGATCAGGGTTGGGGGAACTATGGCTACACCTTC
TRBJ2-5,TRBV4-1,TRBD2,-,CASSSGGLAGRETQYF,TGCGCCAGCAGCTCGGGGGGACTAGCGGGACGAGAGACCCAGTACTTC
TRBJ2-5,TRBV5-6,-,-,CASLPPLQETQYF,TGTGCCAGCTTGCCCCCACTCCAAGAGACCCAGTACTTC
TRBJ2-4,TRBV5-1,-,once,CASSAVGAGGNIQYF,TGCGCCAGCAGCGCAGTTGGGGCCGGGGGAAACATTCAGTACTTC
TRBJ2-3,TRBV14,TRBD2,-,CASSQVAGGTDTQYF,TGTGCCAGCAGCCAGGTAGCGGGGGGCACAGATACGCAGTATTTT
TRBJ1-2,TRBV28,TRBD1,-,CASSSLRDRVNTF,TGTGCCAGCAGTTCACTTCGGGACAGGGTTAACACCTTC
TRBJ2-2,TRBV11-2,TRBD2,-,CASSLERLAGQQTGELFF,TGTGCCAGCAGCTTAGAAAGACTAGCGGGACAACAGACCGGGGAGCTGTTTTTT
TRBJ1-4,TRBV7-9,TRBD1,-,CASSWGDRNDEKLFF,TGTGCCAGCAGCTGGGGGGACAGGAACGATGAAAAACTGTTTTTT
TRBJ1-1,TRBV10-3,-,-,CAISGNRDTEAFF,TGTGCCATCAGTGGAAACAGAGACACTGAAGCTTTCTTT
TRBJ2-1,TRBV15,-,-,CATSRGYNEQFF,TGTGCCACCAGCCGGGGGTACAATGAGCAGTTCTTC
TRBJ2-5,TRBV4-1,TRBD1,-,CASSQVGFGTGAQETQYF,TGCGCCAGCAGCCAAGTGGGGTTCGGGACAGGGGCCCAAGAGACCCAGTACTTC
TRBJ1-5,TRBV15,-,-,CATSRDNVADPLSNQPQHF,TGTGCCACCAGCAGAGATAACGTGGCGGATCCCCTAAGCAATCAGCCCCAGCATTTT
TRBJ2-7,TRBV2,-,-,CASSERGYEQYF,TGTGCCAGCAGTGAAAGAGGCTACGAGCAGTACTTC
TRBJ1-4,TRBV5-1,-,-,CASSHFHGADRPEKLFF,TGCGCCAGCAGCCATTTTCACGGGGCTGATCGGCCCGAAAAACTGTTTTTT
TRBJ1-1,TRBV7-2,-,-,CASSSRRGGPTEAFF,TGTGCCAGCAGCTCTCGTAGGGGGGGTCCCACTGAAGCTTTCTTT
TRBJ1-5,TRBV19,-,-,CASSALKGQPQHF,TGTGCCAGTAGTGCCCTAAAGGGGCAGCCCCAGCATTTT
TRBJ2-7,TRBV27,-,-,CASSFVTDRIGEQYF,TGTGCCAGCAGTTTCGTCACCGACAGGATCGGCGAGCAGTACTTC
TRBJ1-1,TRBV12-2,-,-,CASRSSRVLNTEAFF,TGTGCAAGTCGCTCCAGTAGGGTATTGAACACTGAAGCTTTCTTT
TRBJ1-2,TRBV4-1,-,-,CASSQVTDNYGYTF,TGCGCCAGCAGCCAGGTGACAGATAATTATGGCTACACCTTC
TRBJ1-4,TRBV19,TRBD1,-,CASSSDRGATNEKLFF,TGTGCCAGTAGCTCGGACAGGGGAGCGACTAATGAAAAACTGTTTTTT
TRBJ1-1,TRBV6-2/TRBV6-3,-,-,CASSYSQGNGAEAFF,TGTGCCAGCAGTTACTCCCAGGGAAATGGGGCTGAAGCTTTCTTT
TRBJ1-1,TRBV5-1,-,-,CASSFEDSNTEAFF,TGCGCCAGCAGCTTCGAGGATTCGAACACTGAAGCTTTCTTT
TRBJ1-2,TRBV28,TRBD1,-,CASSDRTGALYGYTF,TGTGCCAGCAGTGATAGGACAGGGGCCCTCTATGGCTACACCTTC
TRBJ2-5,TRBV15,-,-,CATSRGGGVSEAQYF,TGTGCCACCAGCAGAGGTGGGGGTGTGTCAGAGGCCCAGTACTTC
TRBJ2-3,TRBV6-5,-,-,CASSYGNRRDTQYF,TGTGCCAGCAGTTACGGCAATCGCCGAGATACGCAGTATTTT
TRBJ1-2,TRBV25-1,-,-,CASSESGYGYTF,TGTGCCAGCAGTGAATCCGGTTATGGCTACACCTTC
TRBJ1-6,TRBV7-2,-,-,CASVPRGIDSPLHF,TGTGCCAGCGTTCCCAGGGGTATCGATTCACCCCTCCACTTT
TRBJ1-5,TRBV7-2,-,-,CASSLIVGQPQHF,TGTGCCAGCAGCTTAATTGTTGGTCAGCCCCAGCATTTT
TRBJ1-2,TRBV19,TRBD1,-,CASSITGGNGYTF,TGTGCCAGTAGTATTACAGGGGGCAATGGCTACACCTTC
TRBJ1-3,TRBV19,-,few,CASSSEVSRDTIYF,TGTGCCAGTAGTTCCGAAGTTTCCCGAGACACCATATATTTT
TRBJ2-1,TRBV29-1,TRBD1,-,CSGSGTGTYNEQFF,TGCAGCGGGTCCGGGACAGGAACCTACAATGAGCAGTTCTTC
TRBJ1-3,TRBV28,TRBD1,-,CASNGQVSSGNTIYF,TGTGCCAGCAATGGACAGGTCTCCTCTGGAAACACCATATATTTT
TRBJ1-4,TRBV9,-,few,CASSVGWGRAEKLFF,TGTGCCAGCAGCGTTGGGTGGGGCAGGGCTGAAAAACTGTTTTTT
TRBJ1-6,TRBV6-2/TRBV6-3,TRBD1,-,CASSFKGQGLYSPLHF,TGTGCCAGCAGCTTTAAAGGACAGGGACTATACTCACCCCTCCACTTT
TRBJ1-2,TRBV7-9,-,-,CASSLNGARGYTF,TGTGCCAGCAGCTTAAACGGGGCCAGAGGCTACACCTTC
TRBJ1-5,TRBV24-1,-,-,CATSSGGGGNQPQHF,TGTGCCACCAGTTCCGGGGGCGGGGGTAATCAGCCCCAGCATTTT